This is a list of T cell receptor beta chains from one sample in a study of T cells after yellow fever vaccination. TCRdb itself ran the 5' RACE reads through MiXCR, one entry per CDR3 protein. The data show 250,000 to 300,000 distinct CDR3 sequences, with 10% to 15% seen just once and 0.5% to 0.6% held by the top ten. Source: CD4+ T cells sorted from PBMCs, taken 45 days after the yellow fever booster vaccination. These receptors all stem from a young man who received the YFV17D yellow fever vaccine. Both conserved end residues are part of each CDR3. A D gene is named only where the DNA matches it firmly. Part of the rows lack a size; the others show once, few, many or a class for expanded clones.

J gene: TRBJ2-3; clone size: -; V gene: TRBV7-8; D gene: TRBD2; CDR3 DNA: TGTGCCAGCAGCTTAAATGGGGCTAGCGGGAGGATGAATACGCAGTATTTT; CDR3 protein: CASSLNGASGRMNTQYF
J gene: TRBJ2-7; clone size: few; V gene: TRBV7-6; D gene: -; CDR3 DNA: TGTGCCAGCAGCCCGCGCAGTTCCTCCTACGAGCAGTACTTC; CDR3 protein: CASSPRSSSYEQYF
J gene: TRBJ2-3; clone size: few; V gene: TRBV12-3/TRBV12-4; D gene: TRBD2; CDR3 DNA: TGTGCCAGCAGTTTAGCTCCGGGACTACCCACAGATACGCAGTATTTT; CDR3 protein: CASSLAPGLPTDTQYF
J gene: TRBJ2-7; clone size: -; V gene: TRBV7-2; D gene: -; CDR3 DNA: TGTGCCAGCAGCTTTCGCGCTTACGAGCAGTACTTC; CDR3 protein: CASSFRAYEQYF
J gene: TRBJ2-7; clone size: many; V gene: TRBV12-3/TRBV12-4; D gene: TRBD2; CDR3 DNA: TGTGCCAGCAGTTCGACTAGCAGCTACGAGCAGTACTTC; CDR3 protein: CASSSTSSYEQYF
J gene: TRBJ2-5; clone size: few; V gene: TRBV20-1; D gene: -; CDR3 DNA: TGCAGTGCCCCAGCGTTAGGGGAGACCCAGTACTTC; CDR3 protein: CSAPALGETQYF
J gene: TRBJ2-1; clone size: -; V gene: TRBV25-1; D gene: -; CDR3 DNA: TGTGCCAGCACCCCTGGTTACAATGAGCAGTTCTTC; CDR3 protein: CASTPGYNEQFF
J gene: TRBJ2-2; clone size: -; V gene: TRBV7-8; D gene: -; CDR3 DNA: TGTGCCAGCAGCTTAGGAGTAGCCCCCGGGGAGCTGTTTTTT; CDR3 protein: CASSLGVAPGELFF
J gene: TRBJ2-7; clone size: few; V gene: TRBV7-8; D gene: -; CDR3 DNA: TGTGCCAGCAGCACAGGCGGCCTAGCTTCCTACGAGCAGTACTTC; CDR3 protein: CASSTGGLASYEQYF
J gene: TRBJ1-1; clone size: few; V gene: TRBV10-2; D gene: -; CDR3 DNA: TGCGCCAGCATGGGGGGCGTAGCTGAAGCTTTCTTT; CDR3 protein: CASMGGVAEAFF
J gene: TRBJ2-2; clone size: few; V gene: TRBV12-3/TRBV12-4; D gene: TRBD2; CDR3 DNA: TGTGCCAGCAGTTTGGGTACTAGCGGGAAAGCCGGGGAGCTGTTTTTT; CDR3 protein: CASSLGTSGKAGELFF
J gene: TRBJ2-1; clone size: few; V gene: TRBV30; D gene: -; CDR3 DNA: TGTGCCTGGAGGGGGGACCATTACAATGAGCAGTTCTTC; CDR3 protein: CAWRGDHYNEQFF
J gene: TRBJ2-3; clone size: few; V gene: TRBV6-1; D gene: TRBD1; CDR3 DNA: TGTGCCAGCCGGCCGCCGGGACAGGGTTATCATACGCAGTATTTT; CDR3 protein: CASRPPGQGYHTQYF
J gene: TRBJ2-1; clone size: few; V gene: TRBV29-1; D gene: -; CDR3 DNA: TGCTCTCCGGGGTGGGGAGATGAGCAGTTCTTC; CDR3 protein: CSPGWGDEQFF
J gene: TRBJ2-5; clone size: few; V gene: TRBV10-3; D gene: TRBD2; CDR3 DNA: TGTGCCATCAGTGAGCTTGCGGGAGCAGAAGAGACCCAGTACTTC; CDR3 protein: CAISELAGAEETQYF
J gene: TRBJ2-1; clone size: -; V gene: TRBV6-1; D gene: TRBD1; CDR3 DNA: TGTGCCAGCAGCCAAGACAGGGATCCCAACAATGAGCAGTTCTTC; CDR3 protein: CASSQDRDPNNEQFF
J gene: TRBJ2-1; clone size: -; V gene: TRBV11-2; D gene: TRBD2; CDR3 DNA: TGTGCCAGCAGCTTAGAAGTCTCTAGCGGGAGGTTAAATGAGCAGTTCTTC; CDR3 protein: CASSLEVSSGRLNEQFF
J gene: TRBJ2-1; clone size: many; V gene: TRBV10-1; D gene: TRBD2; CDR3 DNA: TGCGCCAGCAGTCGCCCGGGGGGGGGTGAGCAGTTCTTC; CDR3 protein: CASSRPGGGEQFF
J gene: TRBJ2-3; clone size: few; V gene: TRBV19; D gene: TRBD1; CDR3 DNA: TGTGCCAGCCGCACGGGACAGATCACAGATACGCAGTATTTT; CDR3 protein: CASRTGQITDTQYF
J gene: TRBJ2-3; clone size: -; V gene: TRBV7-2; D gene: TRBD2; CDR3 DNA: TGTGCCAGCGGGTCTAGGGAGGGCCGGTATACGCAGTATTTT; CDR3 protein: CASGSREGRYTQYF
J gene: TRBJ2-2; clone size: few; V gene: TRBV12-3/TRBV12-4; D gene: TRBD2; CDR3 DNA: TGTGCCAGCAGTTTAAGTACCGGGGGGGACACCGGGGAGCTGTTTTTT; CDR3 protein: CASSLSTGGDTGELFF
J gene: TRBJ2-4; clone size: -; V gene: TRBV20-1; D gene: -; CDR3 DNA: TGCAGTGCTAGAGTGGGCAACATTCAGTACTTC; CDR3 protein: CSARVGNIQYF
J gene: TRBJ2-7; clone size: -; V gene: TRBV7-2; D gene: -; CDR3 DNA: TGTGCCAGCAGCTTAGTTGGGGACGTCCGCCACGAGCAGTACTTC; CDR3 protein: CASSLVGDVRHEQYF
J gene: TRBJ2-3; clone size: -; V gene: TRBV15; D gene: -; CDR3 DNA: TGTGCCACCAGCAGAGGCGGAATCCTCCCAGATACGCAGTATTTT; CDR3 protein: CATSRGGILPDTQYF
J gene: TRBJ1-1; clone size: -; V gene: TRBV27; D gene: TRBD1; CDR3 DNA: TGTGCCAGCAGTTTGACAGGGGGCATGTTTTCGGCTGAAGCTTTCTTT; CDR3 protein: CASSLTGGMFSAEAFF
J gene: TRBJ2-3; clone size: few; V gene: TRBV5-8; D gene: -; CDR3 DNA: TGTGCCAGCAACCGGGAAATAGATACGCAGTATTTT; CDR3 protein: CASNREIDTQYF
J gene: TRBJ2-5; clone size: few; V gene: TRBV4-3; D gene: -; CDR3 DNA: TGCGCCAGCAGCCGACTGGGGAGCCAAGAGACCCAGTACTTC; CDR3 protein: CASSRLGSQETQYF
J gene: TRBJ2-1; clone size: few; V gene: TRBV12-3/TRBV12-4; D gene: TRBD2; CDR3 DNA: TGTGCCAGCACCCAACCTAGCGGGAGGGACAATGAGCAGTTCTTC; CDR3 protein: CASTQPSGRDNEQFF
J gene: TRBJ1-1; clone size: few; V gene: TRBV20-1; D gene: -; CDR3 DNA: TGCAGTGCACGACCTGAAACAGGAAACACTGAAGCTTTCTTT; CDR3 protein: CSARPETGNTEAFF
J gene: TRBJ2-3; clone size: few; V gene: TRBV5-6; D gene: TRBD2; CDR3 DNA: TGTGCCAGCAGCTTTGGGACTAGCGGTGGGGCAGATACGCAGTATTTT; CDR3 protein: CASSFGTSGGADTQYF
J gene: TRBJ2-1; clone size: -; V gene: TRBV25-1; D gene: TRBD2; CDR3 DNA: TGTGCCAGCAGTGAATGGAGCGGGAGGTCGTCCTACAATGAGCAGTTCTTC; CDR3 protein: CASSEWSGRSSYNEQFF
J gene: TRBJ1-2; clone size: -; V gene: TRBV27; D gene: -; CDR3 DNA: TGTGCCAGCAGTCCTACATCGGGGTTGGGTGGCTACACCTTC; CDR3 protein: CASSPTSGLGGYTF
J gene: TRBJ2-7; clone size: -; V gene: TRBV4-3; D gene: -; CDR3 DNA: TGCGCCAGCAGCCAAGAACGGACATCGTACGAGCAGTACTTC; CDR3 protein: CASSQERTSYEQYF
J gene: TRBJ2-2; clone size: -; V gene: TRBV5-1; D gene: TRBD2; CDR3 DNA: TGCGCCAGCAGCTTGAGCGGGAAAAACACCGGGGAGCTGTTTTTT; CDR3 protein: CASSLSGKNTGELFF